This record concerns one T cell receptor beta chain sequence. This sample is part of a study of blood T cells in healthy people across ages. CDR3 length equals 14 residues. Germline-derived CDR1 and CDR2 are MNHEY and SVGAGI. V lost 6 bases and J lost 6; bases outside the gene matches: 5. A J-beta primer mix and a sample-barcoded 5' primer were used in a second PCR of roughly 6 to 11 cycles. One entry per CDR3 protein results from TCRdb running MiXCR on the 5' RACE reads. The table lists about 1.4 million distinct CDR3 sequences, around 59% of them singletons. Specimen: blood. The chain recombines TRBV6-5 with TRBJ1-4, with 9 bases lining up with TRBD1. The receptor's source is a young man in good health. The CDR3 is CASSSRDRDEKLFF. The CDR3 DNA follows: TGTGCCAGCAGCTCCCGGGACAGGGATGAAAAACTGTTTTTT.